The 2 T cell receptor beta chains below were found in one sample sequenced in a study of blood T cell repertoires in COVID-19. TCRdb keeps only in-frame clones here, not all; method: immunoSEQ multiplex PCR. The sample includes 350,000 or so clones, about nine tenths of them seen just once. The sample was peripheral blood. The receptors originated from a woman aged 25 to 39 with COVID-19, enrolled during active disease.

The chain is built from TRBV5-4 and TRBJ2-1; D possibly corresponds to TRBD1 (6 bases). Deletions cut 2 bases from V and 0 bases from J, with 12 bases between. Per germline, CDR1 SGHNT and CDR2 YYREEE (reference sequence). The CDR3 covers 16 residues. The CDR3 region has the DNA TGTGCCAGCAGCTTAGGGGGACCTGGCTCCTACAATGAGCAGTTCTTC. The encoded protein is CASSLGGPGSYNEQFF.

The rearrangement links TRBV19 to TRBJ2-3; D is unresolved. The length of the CDR3 is 14 residues. V shed 8 bases and J shed 1 base, with 13 bases lying between them. Germline CDR1 and CDR2: LNHDA and SQIVND (reference sequence). The CDR3 region has the DNA TGTGCCAGTGCTCCCCGGAGCGGCACAGATACGCAGTATTTT. This encodes CASAPRSGTDTQYF.